The clone carrying this T cell receptor beta chain was observed a few times. Antigen specificity is unknown. This sample was included in a study of identical twins. J was trimmed by 2 bases and V by 0 bases; bases with no gene match: 2. Germline CDR1 and CDR2: GTSNPN and SVGIG (reference sequence). CDR3 length equals 15 residues. The study's findings and limits: Out-of-frame alpha sequences common to twins exhibited a surplus of low generation probability. A cross-sectional statistical analysis, not follow-up of the same donors, supported the conclusions.

TCRdb used MiXCR to reprocess the 5' RACE reads, holding one entry per CDR3 protein. The data contain about 660,000 distinct CDR3 sequences, approximately 9% of them singletons. These same records also appear under a second study, on yellow fever vaccine responses in identical twins. That publication notes: Vaccine T cell responses of twins reportedly seemed partly convergent and partly personalized.

The genes are TRBV30 and TRBJ2-1; 9 positions agree with TRBD1. Sequenced input: PBMCs. This TCR came from a woman aged 18 to 35 in good health. The DNA for the CDR3 is TGTGCCTGGAGTGTAACAGGGGGCCCCTACAATGAGCAGTTCTTC. Translating gives CAWSVTGGPYNEQFF.